This T cell receptor beta chain derives from a study of cytomegalovirus exposure and HLA in healthy donors. V lost 6 bases and J 6 bases, leaving 17 bases between the germline ends. Germline-derived CDR1 and CDR2 are MDHEN and SYDVKM. CDR3 length: 14 amino acids. Healthy bone marrow donors made up the donors. Researchers ran the PCR with 60 Vbeta and 13 Jbeta primers. TCRdb's table, derived via immunoSEQ multiplex PCR, lists solely in-frame clones and lacks some. The sample has roughly 160,000 clones, approximately 71% seen once. The sequenced material came from PBMCs. The V and J genes are TRBV28 and TRBJ1-2; D is uncertain. The TCR originated in a woman aged 40 to 55 in good health and CMV-seropositive. In nucleotides, the CDR3 is TGTGCCAGCAGCGCCCCGGACGGAGGAAATGGCTACACCTTC. Its translation: CASSAPDGGNGYTF.